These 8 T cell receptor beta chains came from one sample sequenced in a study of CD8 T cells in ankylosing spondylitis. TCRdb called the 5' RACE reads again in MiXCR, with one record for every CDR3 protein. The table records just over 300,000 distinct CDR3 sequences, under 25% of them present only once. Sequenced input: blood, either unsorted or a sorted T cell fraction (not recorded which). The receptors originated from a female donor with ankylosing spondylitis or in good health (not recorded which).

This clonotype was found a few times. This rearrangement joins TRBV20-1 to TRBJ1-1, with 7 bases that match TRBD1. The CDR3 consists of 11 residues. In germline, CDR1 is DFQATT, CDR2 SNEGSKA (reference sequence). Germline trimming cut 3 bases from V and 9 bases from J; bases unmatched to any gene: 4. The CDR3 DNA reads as TGCAGTGCTAGGGGGACAGCTAAAGCTTTCTTT. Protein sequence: CSARGTAKAFF.

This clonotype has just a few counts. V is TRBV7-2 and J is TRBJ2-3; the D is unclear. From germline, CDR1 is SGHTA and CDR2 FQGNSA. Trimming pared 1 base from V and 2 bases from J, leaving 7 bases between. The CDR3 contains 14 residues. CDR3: CASSLDSTTDTQYF. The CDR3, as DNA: TGTGCCAGCAGCTTAGATAGCACCACAGATACGCAGTATTTT.

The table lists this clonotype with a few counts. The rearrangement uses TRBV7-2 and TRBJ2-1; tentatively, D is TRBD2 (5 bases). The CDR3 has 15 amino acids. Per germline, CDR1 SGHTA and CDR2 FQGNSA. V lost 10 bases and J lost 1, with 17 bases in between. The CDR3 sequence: CATTDGVQSYNEQFF. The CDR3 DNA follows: TGTGCCACCACCGACGGGGTCCAATCCTACAATGAGCAGTTCTTC. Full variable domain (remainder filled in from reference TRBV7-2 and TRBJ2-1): GAGVSQSPSNKVTEKGKDVELRCDPISGHTALYWYRQSLGQGLEFLIYFQGNSAPDKSGLPSDRFSAERTGGSVSTLTIQRTQQEDSAVYLCATTDGVQSYNEQFFGPGTRLTVL.

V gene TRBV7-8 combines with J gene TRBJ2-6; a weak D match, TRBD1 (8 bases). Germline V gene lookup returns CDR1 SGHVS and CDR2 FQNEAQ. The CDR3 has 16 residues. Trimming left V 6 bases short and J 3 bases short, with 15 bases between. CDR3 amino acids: CASRSYRGGGANVLTF. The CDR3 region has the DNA TGTGCCAGCAGATCATACAGGGGGGGTGGGGCCAACGTCCTGACTTTC.

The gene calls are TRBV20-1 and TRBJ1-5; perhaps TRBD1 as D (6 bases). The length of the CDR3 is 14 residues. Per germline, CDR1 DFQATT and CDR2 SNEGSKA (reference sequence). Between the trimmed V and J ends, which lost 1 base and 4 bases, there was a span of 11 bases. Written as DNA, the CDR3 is TGCAGTGCTAGAGCTTCTACAGGGAATCAGCCCCAGCATTTT. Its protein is CSARASTGNQPQHF.

The CDR3 is CASSFVDRPEAFF. The CDR3 DNA reads as TGTGCCAGCAGCTTCGTAGATCGGCCTGAAGCTTTCTTT. This chain links TRBV5-6 with TRBJ1-1, with D unclear. In germline, CDR1 is SGHDT, CDR2 YYEEEE. V shed 2 bases and J shed 6 bases, with 11 bases lying between them. CDR3 length equals 13 residues.

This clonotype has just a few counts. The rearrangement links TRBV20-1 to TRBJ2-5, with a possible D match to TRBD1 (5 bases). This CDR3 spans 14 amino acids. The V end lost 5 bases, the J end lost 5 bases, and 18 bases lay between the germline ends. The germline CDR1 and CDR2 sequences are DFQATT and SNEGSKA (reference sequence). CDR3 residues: CSASSPKDKETQYF. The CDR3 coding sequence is TGCAGTGCTTCGTCCCCAAAGGACAAGGAGACCCAGTACTTC.

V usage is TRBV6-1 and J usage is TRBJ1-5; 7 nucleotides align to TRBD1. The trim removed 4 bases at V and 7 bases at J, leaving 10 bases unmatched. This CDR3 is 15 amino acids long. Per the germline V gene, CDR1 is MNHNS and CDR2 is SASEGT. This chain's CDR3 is CASSALDRPGQPQHF. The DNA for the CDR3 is TGTGCCAGCAGTGCTCTGGACAGGCCAGGGCAGCCCCAGCATTTT.